Following are 5 T cell receptor beta chains from one sample sequenced in a study of cytomegalovirus exposure and HLA in healthy donors. The PCR employed 60 Vbeta primers together with 13 Jbeta primers. The data were produced by immunoSEQ multiplex PCR, yet TCRdb's version contains in-frame clones alone and is incomplete. Counted here are 120,000 or so clones, about 79% occurring once; the ten biggest clones make up over 2.5%. The source material was PBMCs. These receptors all come from a woman aged 45-65 years in good health and CMV-seronegative.

J is TRBJ2-2 and V is TRBV14, with D unclear. This CDR3 is 14 amino acids long. V was trimmed by 1 base and J by 4 bases, leaving 7 bases between them. Germline values: CDR1 SGHDN, CDR2 FVKESK. The CDR3 loop reads CASSQAVSTGELFF. DNA of the CDR3: TGTGCCAGCAGCCAAGCTGTCAGCACCGGGGAGCTGTTTTTT.

CDR3 DNA: TGTGCCAGCGCAGAAAGGAGGCAGTCCTACGAGCAGTACTTC. This encodes CASAERRQSYEQYF. This chain joins TRBV2 and TRBJ2-7; D is perhaps TRBD2 (5 bases). V was trimmed by 8 bases and J by 1 base, leaving 15 bases between them. Germline CDR1 reads SNHLY; CDR2 reads FYNNEI. The CDR3 totals 14 residues.

The gene calls are TRBV25-1 and TRBJ2-1; a possible D gene is TRBD1 (5 bases). V lost 5 bases and J lost 11, with 13 bases in between. This CDR3 region has 12 residues. CDR1 MGHDK and CDR2 SYGVNS come from the germline V gene. CDR3 protein: CASSSDRSQQFF. DNA for the CDR3: TGTGCCAGCAGTTCCGACAGATCTCAGCAGTTCTTC.

V is TRBV28 and J is TRBJ1-1; D is undetermined. CDR1 is MDHEN, CDR2 SYDVKM, per germline. This CDR3 comprises 15 residues. V was clipped by 6 bases and J by 0 bases, with 14 bases between them. The DNA of the CDR3 is TGTGCCAGCAGCAAATTTAACTACATGAACACTGAAGCTTTCTTT. The encoded protein is CASSKFNYMNTEAFF.

This chain joins TRBV6-5 and TRBJ2-2; perhaps TRBD2 as D (5 bases). The germline CDR1 and CDR2 sequences are MNHEY and SVGAGI. Trimming left V 3 bases short and J 5 bases short, with 13 bases between. The CDR3 contains 15 residues. CDR3 region: CASSYPGPGTGELFF. The CDR3 DNA sequence: TGTGCCAGCAGTTATCCTGGCCCGGGGACCGGGGAGCTGTTTTTT.